One T cell receptor beta chain is described in this entry. Its antigen is not known. When the RNA was reverse transcribed, random hexamers were used with an input of roughly 0.45 to 1 ug. TCR beta CDR3 was amplified by immunoSEQ covering 54 Vbeta and 13 Jbeta. TCRdb ran MiXCR on the immunoSEQ multiplex PCR reads and lists one entry per CDR3 protein. Among 180,000 or so distinct CDR3 sequences listed, about 95% were seen once. Sequencing of TCR beta covered CD8+ and CD4+ T cells obtained from blood. CDR1 MGHRA and CDR2 YSYEKL come from the germline V gene. V was trimmed by 5 bases and J by 1 base, leaving 24 bases between them. The CDR3 consists of 19 residues. The sample is drawn from a study of CD8 T cells in Susac syndrome. Findings of the study overall: As acknowledged by the study, its TCR sequencing and HLA analysis included a relatively small number of individuals.

Sequencing was performed on CD4+ T cells from PBMCs. The rearrangement joins TRBV4-1 to TRBJ1-5, with a tentative D call TRBD1 (5 bases). This clonotype was sampled from a human donor with multiple sclerosis. The chain's CDR3 is CASSVGTVRGVGSNQPQHF. CDR3 bases: TGCGCCAGCAGCGTGGGGACCGTAAGGGGAGTTGGAAGCAATCAGCCCCAGCATTTT.